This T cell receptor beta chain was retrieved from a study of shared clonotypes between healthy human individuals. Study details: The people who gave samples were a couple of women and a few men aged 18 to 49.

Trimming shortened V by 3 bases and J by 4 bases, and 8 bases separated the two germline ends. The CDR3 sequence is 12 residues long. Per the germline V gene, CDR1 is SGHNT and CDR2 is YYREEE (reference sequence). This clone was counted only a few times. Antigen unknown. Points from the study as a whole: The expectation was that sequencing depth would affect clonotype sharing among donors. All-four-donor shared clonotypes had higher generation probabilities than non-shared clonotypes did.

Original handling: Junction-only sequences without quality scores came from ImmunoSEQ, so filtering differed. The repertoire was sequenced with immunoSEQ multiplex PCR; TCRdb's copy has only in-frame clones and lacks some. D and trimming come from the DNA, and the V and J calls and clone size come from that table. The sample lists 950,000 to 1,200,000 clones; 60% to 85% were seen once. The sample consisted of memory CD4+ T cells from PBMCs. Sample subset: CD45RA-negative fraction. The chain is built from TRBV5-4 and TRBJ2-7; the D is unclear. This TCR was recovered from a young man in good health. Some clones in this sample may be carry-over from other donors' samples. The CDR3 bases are TGTGCCAGCAGCTCACGAGGATACGAGCAGTACTTC. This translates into CASSSRGYEQYF.